Given below is one TCR beta chain in context. Followed over time, Seattle patients had been enrolled while infection was active. The data were taken from a study of blood T cell repertoires in COVID-19. CDR1 and CDR2 from the germline V gene are SEHNR and FQNEAQ (reference sequence). V was shortened by 2 bases and J by 4 bases, with 9 bases between the two germline ends. CDR3 size: 14 residues. Profiled with immunoSEQ multiplex PCR; TCRdb holds only in-frame clones, not every one. The table includes 50,000 to 80,000 clones, around 80% detected once. The source material was peripheral blood. The chain is built from TRBV7-9 and TRBJ1-3, with D possibly TRBD1 on 5 matching bases. This receptor was taken from a man aged 60 to 69 with COVID-19, enrolled during active disease. CDR3 nucleotides: TGTGCCAGCAGCTTACAGGGTAGCGGAAACACCATATATTTT. This codes for CASSLQGSGNTIYF.